Each of the 3 T cell receptor beta chains below was sequenced from the same sample in a study of T-cell reconstitution after alpha-beta-depleted transplantation in children (dated by TCRdb to the mid-2010s). Library generation was performed with PCR. TCRdb records Illumina HiSeq 2500 as the sequencer. To normalize quantification of the TCRbeta repertoire, the TCR libraries were built with molecular barcoding that relied on unique molecular identifiers. TCRdb reprocessing: public reads trimmed at Q25 with fastp, clones called with MiXCR, in-frame beta chains kept. Merged by CDR3 protein, the rows form single entries marked with the most common genes and DNA. The sample includes about a million distinct CDR3 sequences, with roughly 29% observed a single time. The ten largest account for about 28% of the sample. What this sample's treatment or condition label stands for: allogeneic hematopoietic cell transplantation with graft depleted of TCRalphabeta T cells and CD19 B cells.

Material: PBMCs, mostly from graft donor cells, obtained 360 days after TCRalphabeta/CD19-depleted stem cell transplant. Source of these receptors: a boy in the first two years of life who had a stem cell transplant for SCID, so the T cells may come from the graft donor.

V is TRBV27 and J is TRBJ2-7; D possibly corresponds to TRBD1 (5 bases). The V gene's germline CDR1 is MNHEY and CDR2 SMNVEV (reference sequence). Trimming left V 3 bases short and J 3 bases short, with 12 bases between. The CDR3 sequence is 14 residues long. The CDR3 spells CASSFTGVHYEQYF. In DNA, the CDR3 is TGTGCCAGCAGTTTCACAGGAGTCCACTACGAGCAGTACTTC.

This clonotype has more than one count but fewer than ten. V usage is TRBV20-1 and J usage is TRBJ2-1, with a weak D call TRBD1 (6 bases). Per germline, CDR1 DFQATT and CDR2 SNEGSKA (reference sequence). With 0 bases removed from V and 3 bases from J, the gap between germline ends came to 18 bases. The CDR3 is 17 residues long. The CDR3 here is CSAREPLTGTIYNEQFF. The DNA of the CDR3 is TGCAGTGCTAGAGAGCCTCTAACAGGGACAATCTACAATGAGCAGTTCTTC.

This clonotype has only a few counts. V usage is TRBV12-3 or TRBV12-4 and J usage is TRBJ2-7, with 15 bases lining up with TRBD2. The CDR3 is 15 amino acids. Losses at the gene ends were 6 bases for V and 4 bases for J; bases not matched to a gene: 4. CDR3 sequence: CASRYGTSGGYEQYF. As DNA, the CDR3 is TGTGCCAGCAGATACGGGACTAGCGGGGGGTACGAGCAGTACTTC.